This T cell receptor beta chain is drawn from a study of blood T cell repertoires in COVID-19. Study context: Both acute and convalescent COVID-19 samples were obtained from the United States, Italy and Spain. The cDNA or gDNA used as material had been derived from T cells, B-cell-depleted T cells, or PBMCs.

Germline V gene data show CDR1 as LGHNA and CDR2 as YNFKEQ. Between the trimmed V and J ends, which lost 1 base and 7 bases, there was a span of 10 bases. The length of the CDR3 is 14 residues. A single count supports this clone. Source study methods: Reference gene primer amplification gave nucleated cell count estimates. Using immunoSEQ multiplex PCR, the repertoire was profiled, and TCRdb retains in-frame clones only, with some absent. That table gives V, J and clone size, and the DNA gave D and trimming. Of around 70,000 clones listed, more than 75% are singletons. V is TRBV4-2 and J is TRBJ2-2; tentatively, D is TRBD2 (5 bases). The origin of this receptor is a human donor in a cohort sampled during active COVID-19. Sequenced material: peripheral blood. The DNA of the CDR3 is TGTGCCAGCAGCCAAGGTCCCCGGGGCGGGGAGCTGTTTTTT. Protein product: CASSQGPRGGELFF.